This T cell receptor (beta chain) was sequenced for a study of CD8+ T cells in alopecia areata. Germline CDR1 reads SQVTM; CDR2 reads ANQGSEA. The ends were cut back, 6 bases at V and 0 bases at J, with 14 bases in the middle. The CDR3 consists of 14 residues. This clone was seen a few times. RNA extraction and reverse transcription yielded cDNA as sequencing template. Profiling relied on immunoSEQ multiplex PCR, and the TCRdb table lists in-frame clones only, not all of them. The table has 150,000 to 200,000 clones, 60% seen once. Treatment specified: oral pan-JAK inhibitor, 5-10 mg twice daily. Collection of lesional scalp punch biopsies and peripheral blood was performed in alopecia areata patients.

The chain has TRBV29-1 and TRBJ1-2; D possibly corresponds to TRBD1 (5 bases). The sequenced sample was CD4+ T cells sorted from blood, obtained at week 24, from a patient treated with tofacitinib. The TCR originated in a human donor with alopecia areata. The CDR3 coding sequence is TGCAGCGTAGTACTTGGGACGACTAACTATGGCTACACCTTC. Translated: CSVVLGTTNYGYTF.